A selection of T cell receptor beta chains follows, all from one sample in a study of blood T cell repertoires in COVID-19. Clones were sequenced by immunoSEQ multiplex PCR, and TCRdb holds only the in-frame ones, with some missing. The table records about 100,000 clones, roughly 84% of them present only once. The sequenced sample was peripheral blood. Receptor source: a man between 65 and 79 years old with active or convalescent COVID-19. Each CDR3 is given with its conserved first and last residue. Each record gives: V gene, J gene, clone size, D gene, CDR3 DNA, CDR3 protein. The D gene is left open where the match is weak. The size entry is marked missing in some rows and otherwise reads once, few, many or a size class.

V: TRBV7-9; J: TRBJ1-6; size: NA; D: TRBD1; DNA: TGTGCCAGCAAGGCGACAGGGGAGAATTCACCCCTCCACTTT; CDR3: CASKATGENSPLHF
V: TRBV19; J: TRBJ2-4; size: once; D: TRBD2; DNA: TGTGCCAGTAGTATAGATAAAGCGAGCGGGGGAGCCAAAAACATTCAGTACTTC; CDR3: CASSIDKASGGAKNIQYF
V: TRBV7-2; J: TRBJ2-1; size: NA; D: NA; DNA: TGTGCCAGCAGCTTAGGCGGGCATCCCTCCTACAATGAGCAGTTCTTC; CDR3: CASSLGGHPSYNEQFF
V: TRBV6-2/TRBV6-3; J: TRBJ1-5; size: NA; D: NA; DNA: TGTGCCAGCAGTTACTGGCAGGCGTGGAATCAGCCCCAGCATTTT; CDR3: CASSYWQAWNQPQHF
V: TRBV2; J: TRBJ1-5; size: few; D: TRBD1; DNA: TGTGCCAGCAAGGTTGACAGGGGGAATCAGCCCCAGCATTTT; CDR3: CASKVDRGNQPQHF
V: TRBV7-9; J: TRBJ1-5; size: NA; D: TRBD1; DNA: TGTGCCAGCAGCGGACAGGGTCAGCCCCAGCATTTT; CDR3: CASSGQGQPQHF
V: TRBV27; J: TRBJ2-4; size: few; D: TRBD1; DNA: TGTGCCAGCAGTCCGGACAGGGTCAAAAACATTCAGTACTTC; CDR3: CASSPDRVKNIQYF
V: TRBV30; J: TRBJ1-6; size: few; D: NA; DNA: TGTGCCTGGAGTTGGACAGATTCACCCCTCCACTTT; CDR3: CAWSWTDSPLHF
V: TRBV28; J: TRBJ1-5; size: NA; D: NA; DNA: TGTGCCAGCAGTTTACCCAGAGGCTTGGGCAATCAGCCCCAGCATTTT; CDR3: CASSLPRGLGNQPQHF
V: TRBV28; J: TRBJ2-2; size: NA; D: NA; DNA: TGTGCCAGCAGTTCCGACTCGGGGGTCTCGGTCGGGGAGCTGTTTTTT; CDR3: CASSSDSGVSVGELFF
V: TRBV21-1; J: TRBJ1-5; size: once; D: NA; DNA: TGTGCCAGCAGCAAAGGTGGGCATTCCAATCAGCCCCAGCATTTT; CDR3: CASSKGGHSNQPQHF
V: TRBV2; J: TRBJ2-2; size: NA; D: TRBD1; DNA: TGTGCCAGCTCAAGACAGGGGAGAACCGGGGAGCTGTTTTTT; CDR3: CASSRQGRTGELFF
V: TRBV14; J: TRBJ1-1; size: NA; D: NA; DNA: TGTGCCAGCAGTCACAGGGAGTCCACTGAAGCTTTCTTT; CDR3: CASSHRESTEAFF
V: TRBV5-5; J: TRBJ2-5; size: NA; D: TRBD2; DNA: TGTGCCAGCAGCTTGCAGCGGGGGACTTTAGAGACCCAGTACTTC; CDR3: CASSLQRGTLETQYF
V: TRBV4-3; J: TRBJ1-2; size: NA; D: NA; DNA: TGCGCCAGCAGCCAAGACACAGCTAATAACTATGGCTACACCTTC; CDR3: CASSQDTANNYGYTF
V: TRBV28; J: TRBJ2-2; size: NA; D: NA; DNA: TGTGCCAGCAGTTTTCGTGCCACAGGGCTGTTTTTT; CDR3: CASSFRATGLFF
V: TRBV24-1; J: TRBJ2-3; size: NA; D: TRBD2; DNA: TGTGCCACCAGTGAGGGACTAGTCAACACAGATACGCAGTATTTT; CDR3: CATSEGLVNTDTQYF
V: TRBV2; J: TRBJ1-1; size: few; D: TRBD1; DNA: TGTGCCAGCAGTGTGAGCAGGGGGGAAACTGAAGCTTTCTTT; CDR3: CASSVSRGETEAFF
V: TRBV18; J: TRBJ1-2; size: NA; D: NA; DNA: TGTGCCAGCTCACCAAGCCCCCCCACAGCTAACTATGGCTACACCTTC; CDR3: CASSPSPPTANYGYTF
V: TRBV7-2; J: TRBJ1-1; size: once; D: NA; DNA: TGTGCCAGCAGCTTAGAAGCAGGGCGGAATACTGAAGCTTTCTTT; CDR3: CASSLEAGRNTEAFF
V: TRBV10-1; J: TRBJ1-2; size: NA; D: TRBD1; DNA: TGCGCCAGCAGTGAAGGCGGACAGGCCTATGGCTACACCTTC; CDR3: CASSEGGQAYGYTF
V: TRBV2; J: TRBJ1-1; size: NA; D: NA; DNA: TGTGCCAGCAGTGGGCAGGGTGGCACTGAAGCTTTCTTT; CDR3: CASSGQGGTEAFF
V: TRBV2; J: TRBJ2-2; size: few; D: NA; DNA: TGTGCCACCCCGTTGGGGGGAACAAAATATGGGGAGCTGTTTTTT; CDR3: CATPLGGTKYGELFF
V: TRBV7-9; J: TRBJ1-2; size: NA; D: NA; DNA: TGTGCCAGCAGCTTAGCGGCCAACTATGGCTACACCTTC; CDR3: CASSLAANYGYTF
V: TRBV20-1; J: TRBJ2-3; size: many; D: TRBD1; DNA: TGCAGTGCTAGTCCAGGGGGTTCAGATACGCAGTATTTT; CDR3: CSASPGGSDTQYF
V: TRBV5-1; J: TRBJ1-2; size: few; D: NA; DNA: TGCGCCAGCAGCTTGGACGGACAGTATGGCTACACCTTC; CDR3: CASSLDGQYGYTF
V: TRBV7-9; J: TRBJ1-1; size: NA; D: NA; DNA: TGTGCCAGCAGCAAAGACATAATGAACACTGAAGCTTTCTTT; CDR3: CASSKDIMNTEAFF
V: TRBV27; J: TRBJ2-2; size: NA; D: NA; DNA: TGTGCCAGCAGTTTATCTTCGGTATCGAACACCGGGGAGCTGTTTTTT; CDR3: CASSLSSVSNTGELFF
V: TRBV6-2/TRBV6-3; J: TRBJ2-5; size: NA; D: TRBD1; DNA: TGTGCCAGCAGTTGGGACAGACCGCAAGAGACCCAGTACTTC; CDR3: CASSWDRPQETQYF
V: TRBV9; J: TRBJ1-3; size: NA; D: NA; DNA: TGTGCCAGCAGCCGTGACAGGACTTATGGAAACACCATATATTTT; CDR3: CASSRDRTYGNTIYF
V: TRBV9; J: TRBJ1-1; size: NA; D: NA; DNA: TGTGCCAGCAGCGGAAAGGGGGGGAAGGACACTGAAGCTTTCTTT; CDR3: CASSGKGGKDTEAFF
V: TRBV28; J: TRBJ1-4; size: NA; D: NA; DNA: TGTGCCAGCAGTTACACCCATGAAAAACTGTTTTTT; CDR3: CASSYTHEKLFF
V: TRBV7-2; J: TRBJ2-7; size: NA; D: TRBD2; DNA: TGTGCCAGCAGCTATAGACTAGCGGGGGGGCGCGAGCAGTACTTC; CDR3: CASSYRLAGGREQYF
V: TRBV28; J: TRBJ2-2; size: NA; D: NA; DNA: TGTGCCAGCAGTTTGGTAGGGGCCCCAGGCACCGGGGAGCTGTTTTTT; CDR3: CASSLVGAPGTGELFF
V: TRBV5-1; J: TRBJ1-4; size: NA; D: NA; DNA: TGCGCCAGCAGCTTGGCTGCCCCCGGCGGTGAAAAACTGTTTTTT; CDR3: CASSLAAPGGEKLFF
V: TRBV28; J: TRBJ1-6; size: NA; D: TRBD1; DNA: TGTGCCAGCAGTTTCGGGACAGGGAATTCACCCCTCCACTTT; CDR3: CASSFGTGNSPLHF
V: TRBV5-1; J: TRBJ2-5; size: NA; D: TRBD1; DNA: TGCGCCAGCAGCTCCGGCTCCAGGGGGTCGTACCAAGAGACCCAGTACTTC; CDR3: CASSSGSRGSYQETQYF
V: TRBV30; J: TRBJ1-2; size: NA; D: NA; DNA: TGTGCCTGGACCGGTGGTGATGGCTACACCTTC; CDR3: CAWTGGDGYTF
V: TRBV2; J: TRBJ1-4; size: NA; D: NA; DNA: TGTGCCAGCAGTGGGGAGCTCGGGGTGGCTAATGAAAAACTGTTTTTT; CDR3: CASSGELGVANEKLFF
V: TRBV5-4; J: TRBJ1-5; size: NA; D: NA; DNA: TGTGCCAGCAGCTTGGGACCTGACAGTTATCAGCCCCAGCATTTT; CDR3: CASSLGPDSYQPQHF
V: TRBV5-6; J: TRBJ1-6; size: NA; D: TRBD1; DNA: TGTGCCAGCAGCTTATTGGTGGGACAGGGAAATTCACCCCTCCACTTT; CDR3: CASSLLVGQGNSPLHF
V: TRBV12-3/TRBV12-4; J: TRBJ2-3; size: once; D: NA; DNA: TGTGCCAGCAGCTCGAGGAATACGCAGTATTTT; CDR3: CASSSRNTQYF
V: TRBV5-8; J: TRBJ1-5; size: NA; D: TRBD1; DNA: TGTGCCAGCAGCTTAACAGGGGCGGGTCAGCCCCAGCATTTT; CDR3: CASSLTGAGQPQHF
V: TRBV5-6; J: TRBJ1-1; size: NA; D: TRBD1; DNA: TGTGCCAGCAGCTTCAATGAGGGACAGGGGGTCGTGACTGAAGCTTTCTTT; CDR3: CASSFNEGQGVVTEAFF
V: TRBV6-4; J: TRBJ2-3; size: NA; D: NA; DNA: TGTGCCAGCAACCGGGGGGCTGGAGATACGCAGTATTTT; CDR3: CASNRGAGDTQYF
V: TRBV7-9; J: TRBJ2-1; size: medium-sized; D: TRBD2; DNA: TGTGCCAGCAGCATCGGACTAGCCCCTATCGAGCAGTTCTTC; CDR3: CASSIGLAPIEQFF
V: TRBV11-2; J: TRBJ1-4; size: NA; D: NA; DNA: TGTGCCAGCAGCTTAGATCTCGCGACAACTAATGAAAAACTGTTTTTT; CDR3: CASSLDLATTNEKLFF
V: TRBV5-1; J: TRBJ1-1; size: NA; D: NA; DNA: TGCGCCAGCAAGCAGGGCGGCACTGAAGCTTTCTTT; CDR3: CASKQGGTEAFF
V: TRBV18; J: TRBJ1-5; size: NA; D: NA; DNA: TGTGCCAGCTCAGAACAGGGATATCAGCCCCAGCATTTT; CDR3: CASSEQGYQPQHF
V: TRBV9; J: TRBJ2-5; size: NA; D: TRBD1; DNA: TGTGCCAGCAGCGAGGGACAGGGGGCAGTGACCCAGTACTTC; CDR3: CASSEGQGAVTQYF
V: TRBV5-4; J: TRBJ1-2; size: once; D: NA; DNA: TGTGCCAGCAGCACCCTGAGGGCGGTGGTAGAAGGCTACACCTTC; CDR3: CASSTLRAVVEGYTF
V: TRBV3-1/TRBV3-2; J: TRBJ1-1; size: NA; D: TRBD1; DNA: TGTGCCAGCAGCCAAGCAGGGGGCGGAATTTACACTGAAGCTTTCTTT; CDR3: CASSQAGGGIYTEAFF
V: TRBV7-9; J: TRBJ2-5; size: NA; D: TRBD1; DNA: TGTGCCAGCAGCGCCCGAGGTACAGGGGTGGGAGAGACCCAGTACTTC; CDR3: CASSARGTGVGETQYF
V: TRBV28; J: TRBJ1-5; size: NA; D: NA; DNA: TGTGCCAGCAGTTTTGTCCGACAGGCCCTGGGGCCCCAGCATTTT; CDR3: CASSFVRQALGPQHF
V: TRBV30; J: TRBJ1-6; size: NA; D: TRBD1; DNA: TGTGCCTCCCCGGGACAGGGGTATTCACCCCTCCACTTT; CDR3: CASPGQGYSPLHF
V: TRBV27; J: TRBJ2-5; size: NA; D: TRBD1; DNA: TGTGCCAGCAGTCCCGGACAGGGGGCGGGAAAGACCCAGTACTTC; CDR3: CASSPGQGAGKTQYF
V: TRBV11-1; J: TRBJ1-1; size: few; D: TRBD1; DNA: TGTGCCAGCAGCTTAGCCCAGGGACAGTGGGACACTGAAGCTTTCTTT; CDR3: CASSLAQGQWDTEAFF
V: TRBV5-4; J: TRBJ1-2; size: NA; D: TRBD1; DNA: TGTGCCAGCAGCGCCGGGCAGACAGGGAGCTATGGCTACACCTTC; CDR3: CASSAGQTGSYGYTF
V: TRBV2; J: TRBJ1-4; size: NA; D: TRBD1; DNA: TGTGCCAGCAGCTATACACAGGGGTCGAATGAAAAACTGTTTTTT; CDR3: CASSYTQGSNEKLFF
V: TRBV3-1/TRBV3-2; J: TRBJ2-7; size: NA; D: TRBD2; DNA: TGTGCCAGCAGCCAACCTAGCGGGGGAACCTACGAGCAGTACTTC; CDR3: CASSQPSGGTYEQYF